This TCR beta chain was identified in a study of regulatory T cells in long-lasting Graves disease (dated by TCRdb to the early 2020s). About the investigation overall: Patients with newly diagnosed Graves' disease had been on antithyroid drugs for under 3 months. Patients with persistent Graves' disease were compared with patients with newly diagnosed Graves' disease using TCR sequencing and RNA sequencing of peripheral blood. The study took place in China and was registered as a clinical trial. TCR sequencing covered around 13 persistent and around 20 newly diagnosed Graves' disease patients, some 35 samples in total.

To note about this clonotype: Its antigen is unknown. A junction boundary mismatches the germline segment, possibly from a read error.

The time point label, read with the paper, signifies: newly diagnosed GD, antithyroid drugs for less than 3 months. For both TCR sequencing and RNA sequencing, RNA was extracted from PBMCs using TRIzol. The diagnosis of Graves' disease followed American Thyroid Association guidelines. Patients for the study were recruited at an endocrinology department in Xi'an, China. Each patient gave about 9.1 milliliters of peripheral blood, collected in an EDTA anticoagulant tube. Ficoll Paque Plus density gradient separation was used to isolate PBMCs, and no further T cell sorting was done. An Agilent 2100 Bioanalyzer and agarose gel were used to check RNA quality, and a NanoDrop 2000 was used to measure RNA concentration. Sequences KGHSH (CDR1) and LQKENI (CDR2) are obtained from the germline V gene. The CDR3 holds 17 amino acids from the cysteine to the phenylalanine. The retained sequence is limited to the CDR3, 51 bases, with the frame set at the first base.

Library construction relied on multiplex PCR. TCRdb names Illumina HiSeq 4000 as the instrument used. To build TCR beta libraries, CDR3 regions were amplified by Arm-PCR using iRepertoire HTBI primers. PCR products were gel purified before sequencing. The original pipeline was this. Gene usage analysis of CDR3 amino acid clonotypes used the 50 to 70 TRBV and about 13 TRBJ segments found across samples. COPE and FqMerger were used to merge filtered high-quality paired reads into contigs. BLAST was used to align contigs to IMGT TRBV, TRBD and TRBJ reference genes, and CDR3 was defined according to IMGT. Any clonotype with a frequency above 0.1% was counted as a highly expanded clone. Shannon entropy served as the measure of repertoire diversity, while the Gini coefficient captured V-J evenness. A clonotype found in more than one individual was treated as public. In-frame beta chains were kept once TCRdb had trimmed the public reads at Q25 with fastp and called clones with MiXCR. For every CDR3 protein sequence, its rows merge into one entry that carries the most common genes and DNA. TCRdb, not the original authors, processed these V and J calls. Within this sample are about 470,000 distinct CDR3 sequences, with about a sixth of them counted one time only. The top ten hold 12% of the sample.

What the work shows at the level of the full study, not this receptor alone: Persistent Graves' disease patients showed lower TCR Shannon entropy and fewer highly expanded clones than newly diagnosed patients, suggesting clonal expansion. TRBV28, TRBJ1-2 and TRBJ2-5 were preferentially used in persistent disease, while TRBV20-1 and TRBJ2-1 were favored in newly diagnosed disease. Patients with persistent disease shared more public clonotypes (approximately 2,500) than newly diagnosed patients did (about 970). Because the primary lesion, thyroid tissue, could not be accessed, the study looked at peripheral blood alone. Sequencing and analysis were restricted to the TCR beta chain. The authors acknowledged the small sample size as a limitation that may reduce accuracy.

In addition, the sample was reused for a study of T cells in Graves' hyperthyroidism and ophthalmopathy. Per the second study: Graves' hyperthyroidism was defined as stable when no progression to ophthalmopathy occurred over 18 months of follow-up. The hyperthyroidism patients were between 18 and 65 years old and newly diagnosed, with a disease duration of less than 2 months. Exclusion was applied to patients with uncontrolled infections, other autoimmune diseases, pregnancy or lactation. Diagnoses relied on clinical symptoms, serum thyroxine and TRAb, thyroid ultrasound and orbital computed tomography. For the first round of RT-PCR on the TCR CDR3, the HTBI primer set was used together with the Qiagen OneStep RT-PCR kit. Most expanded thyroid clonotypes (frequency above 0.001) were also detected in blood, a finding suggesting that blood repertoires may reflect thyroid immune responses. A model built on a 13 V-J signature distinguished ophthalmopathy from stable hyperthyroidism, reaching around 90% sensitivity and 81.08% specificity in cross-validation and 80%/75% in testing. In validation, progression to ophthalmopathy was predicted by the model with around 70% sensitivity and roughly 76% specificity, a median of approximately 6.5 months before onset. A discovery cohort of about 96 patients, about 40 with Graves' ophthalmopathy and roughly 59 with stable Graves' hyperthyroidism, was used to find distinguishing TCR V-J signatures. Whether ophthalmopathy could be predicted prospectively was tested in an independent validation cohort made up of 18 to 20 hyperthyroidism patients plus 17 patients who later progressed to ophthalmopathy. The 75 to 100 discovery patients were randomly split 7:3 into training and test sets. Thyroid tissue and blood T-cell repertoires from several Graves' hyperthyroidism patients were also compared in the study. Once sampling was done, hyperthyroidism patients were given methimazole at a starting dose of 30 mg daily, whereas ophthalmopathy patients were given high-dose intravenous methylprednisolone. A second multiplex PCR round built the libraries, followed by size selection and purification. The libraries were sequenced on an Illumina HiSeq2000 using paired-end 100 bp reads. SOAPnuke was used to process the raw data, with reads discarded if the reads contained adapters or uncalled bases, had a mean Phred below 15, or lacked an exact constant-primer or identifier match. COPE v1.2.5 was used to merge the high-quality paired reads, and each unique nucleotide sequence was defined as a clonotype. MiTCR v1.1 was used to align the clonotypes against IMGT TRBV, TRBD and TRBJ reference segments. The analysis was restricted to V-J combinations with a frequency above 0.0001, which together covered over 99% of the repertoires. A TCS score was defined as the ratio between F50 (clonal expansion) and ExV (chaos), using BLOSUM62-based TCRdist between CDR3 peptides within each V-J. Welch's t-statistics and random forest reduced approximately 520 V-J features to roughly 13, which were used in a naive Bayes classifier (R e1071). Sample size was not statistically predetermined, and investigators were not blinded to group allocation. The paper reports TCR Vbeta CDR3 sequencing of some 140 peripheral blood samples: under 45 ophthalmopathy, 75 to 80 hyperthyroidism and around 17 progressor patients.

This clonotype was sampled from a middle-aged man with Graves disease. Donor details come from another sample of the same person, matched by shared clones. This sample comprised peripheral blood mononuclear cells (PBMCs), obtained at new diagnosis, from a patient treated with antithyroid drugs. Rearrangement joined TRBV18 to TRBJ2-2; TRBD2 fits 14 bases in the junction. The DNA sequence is TGTGCCAGCTCACCGGGACTAGCGGGAGTGAACTCCGGGGAGCTGTTTTTT. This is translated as CASSPGLAGVNSGELFF.